A single sample is the source of the 4 T cell receptor beta chains below, sequenced in a study of early T cells in non-severe SARS-CoV-2 infection. TCRdb fed the 5' RACE reads into MiXCR, producing one record per CDR3 protein. The sample holds fewer than 85,000 distinct CDR3 sequences; roughly an eighth are singletons and the top ten take roughly 6%. The sample consisted of whole blood. These receptors came from an adult who was a healthcare worker with PCR-confirmed SARS-CoV-2 infection or an uninfected control (not recorded which).

The rearrangement links TRBV7-6 to TRBJ2-5, with D perhaps assigned TRBD1 or TRBD2 (5 bases each). V dropped 5 bases and J dropped 1 base, with 11 bases sitting between them. Looked up from germline, CDR1 is SGHVS and CDR2 is FNYEAQ. CDR3 length: 14 residues. CDR3 residues: CASSKGTIQETQYF. The CDR3 bases are TGTGCCAGCAGCAAAGGGACGATCCAAGAGACCCAGTACTTC.

The V gene is TRBV5-1, the J gene TRBJ1-1, with TRBD1 as a possible D gene (6 bases). Germline assignment: CDR1 SGHRS and CDR2 YFSETQ. Trimming stripped 0 bases from V and 0 bases from J, with 9 bases between. This CDR3 has 15 amino acids. CDR3 coding DNA: TGCGCCAGCAGCTTGGCGACAGGAATGAACACTGAAGCTTTCTTT. Its protein is CASSLATGMNTEAFF.

The V and J genes are TRBV5-5 and TRBJ2-1; D assignment may be TRBD1 or TRBD2 (7 bases each). V lost 2 bases, J lost 7 bases, and 22 bases lay in between. CDR1 SGHKS and CDR2 YYEKEE come from the germline V gene (reference sequence). This CDR3 is 17 amino acids long. CDR3 loop: CASSFRGGDLPRNEQFF. The CDR3 DNA reads as TGTGCCAGCAGCTTCAGGGGGGGCGACCTACCCAGGAATGAGCAGTTCTTC.

The chain has TRBV6-1 and TRBJ1-6, with a tentative D call TRBD1 (6 bases). The CDR3 totals 13 residues. Germline CDR1 and CDR2: MNHNS and SASEGT. The V and J ends lost 6 bases and 11 bases respectively, with 14 bases between them. The CDR3 spells CASRTGSVPPLHF. CDR3 sequence (DNA): TGTGCCAGCAGGACAGGATCCGTCCCACCCCTCCACTTT.